This TCR beta chain originates from a study of post-analysis software for immune sequencing data. Study as a whole: Some patients lacked subtype; others had relapsing-remitting, secondary progressive or progressive-relapsing disease.

To note about this clonotype: The antigen remains undetermined.

This CDR3 comprises 12 residues. V gave up 8 bases and J gave up 5 bases, with 12 bases separating them. Study outcomes and limitations: TRBV5-6, TRBV5-1 and TRBV20-1 belonged to a set of a few TRBV segments that were more frequent in patients than controls. Multiple sclerosis was associated with a significant reduction in normalized Chao1 diversity relative to controls. Batch-mates among the samples co-clustered strongly by F measure.

Libraries were made from TCR beta cDNA, and they carried unique molecular identifiers. There were about 1 to 10 million T cells, and roughly 0.5 million cDNA molecules came from them. TCRdb re-analysed the PCR reads in MiXCR, keeping a single row per CDR3 protein. This table holds fewer than 850,000 distinct CDR3 sequences, 25% to 30% found once. Sequenced sample: blood. This clonotype was sampled from a girl aged 10-17 years with multiple sclerosis. The rearrangement links TRBV12-3 or TRBV12-4 to TRBJ1-2; D gene ambiguous. The CDR3 region is CASSRVEYGYTF. CDR3 bases: TGTGCCAGCTCTAGGGTCGAATATGGCTACACCTTC.